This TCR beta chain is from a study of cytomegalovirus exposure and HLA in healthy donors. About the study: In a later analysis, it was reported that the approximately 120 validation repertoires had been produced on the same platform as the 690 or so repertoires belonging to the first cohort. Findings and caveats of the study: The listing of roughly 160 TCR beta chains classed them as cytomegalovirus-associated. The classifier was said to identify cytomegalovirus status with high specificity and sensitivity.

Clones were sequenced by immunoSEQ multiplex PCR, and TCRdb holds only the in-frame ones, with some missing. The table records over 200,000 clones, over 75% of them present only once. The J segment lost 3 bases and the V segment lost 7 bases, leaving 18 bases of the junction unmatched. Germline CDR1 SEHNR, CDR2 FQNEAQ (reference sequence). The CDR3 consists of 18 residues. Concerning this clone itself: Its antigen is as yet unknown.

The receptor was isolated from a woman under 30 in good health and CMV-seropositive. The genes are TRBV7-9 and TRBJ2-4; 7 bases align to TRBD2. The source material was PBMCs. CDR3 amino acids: CASKNLIGGSEGKNIQYF. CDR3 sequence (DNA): TGTGCCAGCAAAAATTTAATCGGGGGGTCGGAGGGCAAAAACATTCAGTACTTC. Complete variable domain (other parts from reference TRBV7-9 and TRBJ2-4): DTGVSQNPRHKITKRGQNVTFRCDPISEHNRLYWYRQTLGQGPEFLTYFQNEAQLEKSRLLSDRFSAERPKGSFSTLEIQRTEQGDSAMYLCASKNLIGGSEGKNIQYFGAGTRLSVL.